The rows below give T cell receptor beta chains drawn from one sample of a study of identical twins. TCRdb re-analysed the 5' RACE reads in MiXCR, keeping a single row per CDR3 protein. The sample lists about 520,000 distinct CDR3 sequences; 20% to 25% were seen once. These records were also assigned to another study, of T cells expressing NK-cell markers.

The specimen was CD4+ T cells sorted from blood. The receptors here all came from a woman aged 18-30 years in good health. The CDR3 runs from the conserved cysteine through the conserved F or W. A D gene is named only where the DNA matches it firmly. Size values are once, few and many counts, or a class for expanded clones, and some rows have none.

DNA: TGTGCCAGCAGTGAAACCTTCACAGATACGCAGTATTTT; CDR3: CASSETFTDTQYF; V: TRBV6-1; size: .; J: TRBJ2-3; D: .
DNA: TGCGCCAGCAGCCAAGAACTAGACGGTGCCTACGAGCAGTACTTC; CDR3: CASSQELDGAYEQYF; V: TRBV4-1; size: .; J: TRBJ2-7; D: .
DNA: TGTGCCAGCATTCGACCGGGGGGGGGGCTCGGCTACACCTTC; CDR3: CASIRPGGGLGYTF; V: TRBV6-1; size: few; J: TRBJ1-2; D: .
DNA: TGCGCCAGCAGCTTGGGACTAGCCAAAAGTGAGCAGTTCTTC; CDR3: CASSLGLAKSEQFF; V: TRBV5-1; size: many; J: TRBJ2-1; D: TRBD2
DNA: TGTGCCATCAGCCCGAATTCCAATGAGCAGTTCTTC; CDR3: CAISPNSNEQFF; V: TRBV10-3; size: few; J: TRBJ2-1; D: .
DNA: TGCAGCGTTAGGCTGGACAGTGTGGATTCACCCCTCCACTTT; CDR3: CSVRLDSVDSPLHF; V: TRBV29-1; size: many; J: TRBJ1-6; D: .
DNA: TGCAGTGCAACGGACAGGAAAGGACATAAGCCCCAGCATTTT; CDR3: CSATDRKGHKPQHF; V: TRBV20-1; size: few; J: TRBJ1-5; D: TRBD1
DNA: TGTGCCAGCAGCCTTAGCGGGATGATCGGGGAGCTGTTTTTT; CDR3: CASSLSGMIGELFF; V: TRBV5-4; size: .; J: TRBJ2-2; D: TRBD2
DNA: TGTGCCAGCAGCCAAGCCATCCACGAGCAGTACTTC; CDR3: CASSQAIHEQYF; V: TRBV3-1; size: .; J: TRBJ2-7; D: .
DNA: TGTGCCAGCAGCTCTCGGACAGGGCGCTACACCTTC; CDR3: CASSSRTGRYTF; V: TRBV5-4; size: few; J: TRBJ1-2; D: TRBD1
DNA: TGCAGTGGGACCCGAGACTCCTACGAGCAGTACTTC; CDR3: CSGTRDSYEQYF; V: TRBV20-1; size: few; J: TRBJ2-7; D: .
DNA: TGTGCCAGCGGCGAGTCAGCAGGAACTTTCTTT; CDR3: CASGESAGTFF; V: TRBV6-6; size: .; J: TRBJ1-1; D: .
DNA: TGTGCCAGCGCGGGGTCTGTGGACTATGGCTACACCTTC; CDR3: CASAGSVDYGYTF; V: TRBV6-6; size: many; J: TRBJ1-2; D: .
DNA: TGTGCCATCCAGAGAACGGCAATTGATGAGCAGTTCTTC; CDR3: CAIQRTAIDEQFF; V: TRBV10-3; size: many; J: TRBJ2-1; D: .
DNA: TGCAGTGCTAGAGATCTCCGAGGGGCCGATCGAGGCTACACCTTC; CDR3: CSARDLRGADRGYTF; V: TRBV20-1; size: .; J: TRBJ1-2; D: .
DNA: TGTGCCAGCAGCTTAACGGGGGACAAAACCTACGAGCAGTACTTC; CDR3: CASSLTGDKTYEQYF; V: TRBV7-3; size: .; J: TRBJ2-7; D: .
DNA: TGTGCCAGCAGCCAAGGAAATACGCAGTATTTT; CDR3: CASSQGNTQYF; V: TRBV3-1; size: .; J: TRBJ2-3; D: .
DNA: TGCAGTGCTAGGGAGTTTGGGGACCACTACGAGCAGTACTTC; CDR3: CSAREFGDHYEQYF; V: TRBV20-1; size: .; J: TRBJ2-7; D: .
DNA: TGTGCCAGCAGCCAAGAACACAGATTGGTCTACGAGCAGTACTTC; CDR3: CASSQEHRLVYEQYF; V: TRBV3-1; size: few; J: TRBJ2-7; D: .
DNA: TGCAGTGCCCCCCCCGTGCAGGATCATGGCTACACCTTC; CDR3: CSAPPVQDHGYTF; V: TRBV20-1; size: .; J: TRBJ1-2; D: .
DNA: TGTGCCATCAGCGCGGGAGGGCAAGAGACCCAGTACTTC; CDR3: CAISAGGQETQYF; V: TRBV10-3; size: .; J: TRBJ2-5; D: TRBD2
DNA: TGCAGCGTCTCGGGACAGGGATACACAGATACGCAGTATTTT; CDR3: CSVSGQGYTDTQYF; V: TRBV29-1; size: few; J: TRBJ2-3; D: TRBD1
DNA: TGCGCCAGCAGCTTGGCCGAAACCACAGATACGCAGTATTTT; CDR3: CASSLAETTDTQYF; V: TRBV5-1; size: many; J: TRBJ2-3; D: .
DNA: TGTGCCAGCAGTCCGGGACTGCAGTTAAACATTCAGTACTTC; CDR3: CASSPGLQLNIQYF; V: TRBV12-3/TRBV12-4; size: many; J: TRBJ2-4; D: .
DNA: TGCAGTGCTAGTCGGGGGGGGCGGTCAGATACGCAGTATTTT; CDR3: CSASRGGRSDTQYF; V: TRBV20-1; size: .; J: TRBJ2-3; D: TRBD2
DNA: TGTGCCAGCAGCCCCCACACAGACAGGAACACCGGGGAGCTGTTTTTT; CDR3: CASSPHTDRNTGELFF; V: TRBV11-3; size: .; J: TRBJ2-2; D: .
DNA: TGCAGTGCTACCACTAGCGGGAGAAGCTACGAGCAGTACTTC; CDR3: CSATTSGRSYEQYF; V: TRBV20-1; size: .; J: TRBJ2-7; D: TRBD2
DNA: TGCAGTGCTAGAGGGACTAGCGGGCACGGGGAGCTGTTTTTT; CDR3: CSARGTSGHGELFF; V: TRBV20-1; size: .; J: TRBJ2-2; D: TRBD2
DNA: TGCAGTGCGCCTATCGGGACAGGGATACGCAATGAGCAGTTCTTC; CDR3: CSAPIGTGIRNEQFF; V: TRBV20-1; size: .; J: TRBJ2-1; D: TRBD1
DNA: TGTGCCAGCACGCTCACCCTGGAGGAGACCCAGTACTTC; CDR3: CASTLTLEETQYF; V: TRBV18; size: .; J: TRBJ2-5; D: .
DNA: TGCAGTGCCTCCGGTGGGTCGAGTAATGAAAAACTGTTTTTT; CDR3: CSASGGSSNEKLFF; V: TRBV20-1; size: once; J: TRBJ1-4; D: .
DNA: TGTGCCAGCAGTCCCCTGGGGACCACAGTAAGGGGCTACACCTTC; CDR3: CASSPLGTTVRGYTF; V: TRBV12-3/TRBV12-4; size: .; J: TRBJ1-2; D: .
DNA: TGTGCCATCAGTAGCTCCGGGGAGCTGTTTTTT; CDR3: CAISSSGELFF; V: TRBV10-3; size: many; J: TRBJ2-2; D: .
DNA: TGTGCCAGCAGTTTGGCGAATCTGCCCCAGCATTTT; CDR3: CASSLANLPQHF; V: TRBV12-3/TRBV12-4; size: few; J: TRBJ1-5; D: .
DNA: TGTGCCTGGAAAGGCACCGGGGAGCTGTTTTTT; CDR3: CAWKGTGELFF; V: TRBV30; size: .; J: TRBJ2-2; D: .
DNA: TGCGCCAGCAGTTTAACCCCAGGGACGAATGAGCAGTTCTTC; CDR3: CASSLTPGTNEQFF; V: TRBV5-1; size: .; J: TRBJ2-1; D: .
DNA: TGCAGTGCCTCGCAGACAGATCACGGCTACACCTTC; CDR3: CSASQTDHGYTF; V: TRBV20-1; size: .; J: TRBJ1-2; D: .
DNA: TGTGCCAGCAGTGCCGGGACAGGGGTGATCAATGAGCAGTTCTTC; CDR3: CASSAGTGVINEQFF; V: TRBV6-4; size: few; J: TRBJ2-1; D: TRBD1
DNA: TGCAGTGCTCTCACTCAGGGTATCATAGTCTATGGCTACACCTTC; CDR3: CSALTQGIIVYGYTF; V: TRBV20-1; size: few; J: TRBJ1-2; D: .
DNA: TGTGCTAGTGGAGCGGGGTTTAACACAGATACGCAGTATTTT; CDR3: CASGAGFNTDTQYF; V: TRBV12-5; size: .; J: TRBJ2-3; D: TRBD2
DNA: TGTGCCAGCAGTCCCCCCGGGACAGGGCCAAATCAGCCCCAGCATTTT; CDR3: CASSPPGTGPNQPQHF; V: TRBV12-3/TRBV12-4; size: .; J: TRBJ1-5; D: TRBD1